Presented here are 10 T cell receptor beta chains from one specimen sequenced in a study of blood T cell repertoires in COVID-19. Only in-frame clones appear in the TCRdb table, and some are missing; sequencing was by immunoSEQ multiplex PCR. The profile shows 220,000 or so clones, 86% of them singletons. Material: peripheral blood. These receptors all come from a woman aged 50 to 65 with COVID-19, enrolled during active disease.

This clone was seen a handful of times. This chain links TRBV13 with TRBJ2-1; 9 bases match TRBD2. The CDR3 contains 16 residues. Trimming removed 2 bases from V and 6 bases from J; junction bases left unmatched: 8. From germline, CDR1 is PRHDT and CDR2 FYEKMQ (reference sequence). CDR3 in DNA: TGTGCCAGCAGCTTACGCGCGGGGGGGCATGGCAATGAGCAGTTCTTC. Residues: CASSLRAGGHGNEQFF.

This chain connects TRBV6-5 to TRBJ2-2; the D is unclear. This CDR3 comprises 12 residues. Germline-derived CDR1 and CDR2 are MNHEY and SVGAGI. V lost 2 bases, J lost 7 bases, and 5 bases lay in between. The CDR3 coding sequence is TGTGCCAGCAGTTACCCGGGCGGGGAGCTGTTTTTT. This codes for CASSYPGGELFF.

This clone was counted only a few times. Written as DNA, the CDR3 is TGTGCCAGCAGGGACATGAACACTGAAGCTTTCTTT. Protein product: CASRDMNTEAFF. The chain has TRBV28 and TRBJ1-1, with D maybe TRBD1 (5 bases). The V and J ends lost 6 bases and 0 bases respectively, with 5 bases between them. The CDR3 totals 12 residues. CDR1 and CDR2 (germline): MDHEN, SYDVKM.

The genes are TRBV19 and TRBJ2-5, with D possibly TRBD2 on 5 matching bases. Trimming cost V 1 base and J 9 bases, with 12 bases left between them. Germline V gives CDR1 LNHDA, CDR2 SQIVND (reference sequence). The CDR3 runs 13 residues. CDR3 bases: TGTGCCAGTAGTATAGGCGTCTCCGGGGCCCAGTACTTC. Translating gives CASSIGVSGAQYF.

CDR3 in amino acids: CASSPPNTGGSTEAFF. The CDR3 bases are TGTGCCAGCAGCCCCCCAAACACCGGAGGAAGCACTGAAGCTTTCTTT. The chain couples TRBV28 to TRBJ1-1; no clear D. The CDR3 consists of 16 residues. Trimming left V 6 bases short and J 4 bases short, with 21 bases between. The germline V gene encodes CDR1 MDHEN and CDR2 SYDVKM.

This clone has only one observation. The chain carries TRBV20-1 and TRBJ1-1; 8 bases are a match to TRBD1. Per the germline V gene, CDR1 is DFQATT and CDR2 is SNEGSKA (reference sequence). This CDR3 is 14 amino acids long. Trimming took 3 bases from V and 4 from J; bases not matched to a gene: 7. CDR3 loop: CSASIRGRATEAFF. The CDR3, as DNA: TGCAGTGCTAGTATCAGGGGGCGGGCCACTGAAGCTTTCTTT.

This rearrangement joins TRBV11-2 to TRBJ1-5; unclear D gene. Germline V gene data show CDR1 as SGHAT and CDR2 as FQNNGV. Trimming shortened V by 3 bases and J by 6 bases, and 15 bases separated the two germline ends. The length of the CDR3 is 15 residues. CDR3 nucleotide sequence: TGTGCCAGCAGCTTTGGGGTGGAGGCGGGTCAGCCCCAGCATTTT. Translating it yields CASSFGVEAGQPQHF.

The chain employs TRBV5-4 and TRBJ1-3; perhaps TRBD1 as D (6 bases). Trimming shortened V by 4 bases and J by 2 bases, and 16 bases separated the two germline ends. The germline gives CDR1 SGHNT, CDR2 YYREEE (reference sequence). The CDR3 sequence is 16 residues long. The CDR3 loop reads CASSKQITGTGNTIYF. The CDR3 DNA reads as TGTGCCAGCAGCAAACAGATAACAGGGACTGGAAACACCATATATTTT.

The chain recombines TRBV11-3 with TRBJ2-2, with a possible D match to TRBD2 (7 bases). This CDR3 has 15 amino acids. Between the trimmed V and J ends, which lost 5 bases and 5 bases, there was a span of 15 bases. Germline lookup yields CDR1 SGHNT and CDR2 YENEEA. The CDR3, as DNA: TGTGCCAGCAGCCCAAGGGGGGGCGGGACCGGGGAGCTGTTTTTT. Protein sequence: CASSPRGGGTGELFF.

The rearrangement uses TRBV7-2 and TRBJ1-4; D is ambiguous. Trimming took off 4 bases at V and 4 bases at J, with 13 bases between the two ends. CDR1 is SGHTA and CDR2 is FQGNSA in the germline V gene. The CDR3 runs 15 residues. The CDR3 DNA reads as TGTGCCAGCAGCTCCCCTTTCCAGGTTAATGAAAAACTGTTTTTT. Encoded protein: CASSSPFQVNEKLFF.